The text below deals with one T cell receptor (beta chain). Its target is unknown. The data derive from a study of T cells in tuberculosis. General observations from the study: A GMM-specific repertoire classifier reached roughly 86% accuracy, AUROC more than 0.8.

The length of the CDR3 is 14 residues. V dropped 4 bases and J dropped 6 bases, with 15 bases sitting between them. Germline values: CDR1 SQVTM, CDR2 ANQGSEA. TCRdb's copy holds only in-frame clones and misses some; the assay was immunoSEQ multiplex PCR. The table lists about 30,000 clones, approximately 93% of them singletons. This sequence originates from a donor aged 10-29 years with latent tuberculosis or without tuberculosis infection. Material: PBMCs. The V call is TRBV29-1, the J call TRBJ2-2; the D is unclear. CDR3: CSVVLPSRSGELFF. The CDR3 DNA reads as TGCAGCGTTGTCTTGCCCTCCCGGTCCGGGGAGCTGTTTTTT.